The 13 T cell receptor beta chains below were found in one sample sequenced in a study of OX40 agonist ivuxolimab in advanced cancers. Some clones are missing from TCRdb's copy, which holds only in-frame ones; the method was immunoSEQ multiplex PCR. The data show about 66,000 clones, roughly 90% seen once. Sequenced material: CD4+ or CD8+ T cells sorted from blood, taken in a trial of the OX40 agonist ivuxolimab. These receptors were obtained from an adult with an advanced solid tumor such as melanoma, head and neck, liver or kidney cancer.

This sequence joins TRBV19 and TRBJ1-2; unclear D gene. This CDR3 is built from 15 residues. The V and J ends lost 5 bases and 6 bases respectively, with 19 bases between them. Germline V gene sequence: CDR1 LNHDA, CDR2 SQIVND (reference sequence). CDR3 in amino acids: CASSLDSSSGDGYTF. The DNA of the CDR3 is TGTGCCAGTAGTCTCGACTCCTCCTCCGGGGATGGCTACACCTTC.

This sequence joins TRBV7-2 and TRBJ2-7; 11 bases agree with TRBD2. Trimming removed 4 bases from V and 3 bases from J; junction bases left unmatched: 2. CDR3 length equals 14 residues. Germline loops: CDR1 SGHTA, CDR2 FQGNSA. CDR3 sequence (DNA): TGTGCCAGCAGCTCGACTAGCGGGGTCTACGAGCAGTACTTC. Translating it yields CASSSTSGVYEQYF.

J is TRBJ1-2 and V is TRBV5-1; D remains ambiguous. CDR3 length equals 13 residues. Germline assignment: CDR1 SGHRS and CDR2 YFSETQ. Trimming took 4 bases from V and 4 from J, leaving 11 bases between them. The CDR3 spells CASSLEGFYGYTF. CDR3 coding DNA: TGCGCCAGCAGCCTAGAGGGATTCTATGGCTACACCTTC.

The gene calls are TRBV15 and TRBJ1-5; D perhaps matches TRBD1 (5 bases). The V end lost 1 base, the J end lost 2 bases, and 15 bases lay between the germline ends. The CDR3 has 17 residues. Germline CDR1 is LNHNV and CDR2 is YYDKDF (reference sequence). The CDR3 DNA is TGTGCCACCAGCAGAGGAGGCAGGGCCCTGGGCAATCAGCCCCAGCATTTT. Translating gives CATSRGGRALGNQPQHF.

This clone showed up many times. The rearrangement joins TRBV27 to TRBJ1-5; tentatively, D is TRBD1 (5 bases). Germline CDR1 is MNHEY and CDR2 is SMNVEV (reference sequence). Trimming removed 6 bases from V and 1 base from J, with 16 bases in between. The CDR3 has 16 residues. CDR3 sequence: CASSPNPQGSNQPQHF. CDR3 nucleotides: TGTGCCAGCAGCCCAAATCCCCAGGGCAGCAATCAGCCCCAGCATTTT.

The sample holds one count of this clone. The chain recombines TRBV4-1 with TRBJ1-5, with 8 bases aligning to TRBD1. The V gene's germline CDR1 is MGHRA and CDR2 YSYEKL. Unmatched junction bases numbered 4, after V lost 2 bases and J lost 4 bases. The CDR3 runs 15 residues. The CDR3 reads CASSQTGQANQPQHF. CDR3 nucleotide sequence: TGCGCCAGCAGCCAAACGGGACAGGCAAATCAGCCCCAGCATTTT.

This clone was detected a few times. This chain connects TRBV7-2 to TRBJ2-7; unclear D gene. The CDR3 contains 13 residues. Per germline, CDR1 SGHTA and CDR2 FQGNSA. V was clipped by 5 bases and J by 5 bases, with 13 bases between them. The CDR3 DNA reads as TGTGCCAGCAGCCCAAGCTTCTCGGACGAGCAGTACTTC. This gives the protein CASSPSFSDEQYF.

CDR3 region: CASSLAPSEANVLTF. In nucleotides, the CDR3 is TGTGCCAGCAGCTTAGCCCCGAGCGAGGCCAACGTCCTGACTTTC. The V and J genes are TRBV5-4 and TRBJ2-6; no clear D gene. With 2 bases removed from V and 6 bases from J, the gap between germline ends came to 12 bases. CDR3 size: 15 residues. Germline V gene lookup returns CDR1 SGHNT and CDR2 YYREEE (reference sequence).

The rearrangement uses TRBV7-2 and TRBJ1-5; D gene unclear. From germline, CDR1 is SGHTA and CDR2 FQGNSA. V dropped 4 bases and J dropped 5 bases, with 9 bases sitting between them. CDR3 length: 13 amino acids. CDR3 residues: CASSYGADQPQHF. For the CDR3, the DNA is TGTGCCAGCAGCTACGGAGCGGATCAGCCCCAGCATTTT. Looking up the rest from reference TRBV7-2 and TRBJ1-5 gives the full variable domain: GAGVSQSPSNKVTEKGKDVELRCDPISGHTALYWYRQSLGQGLEFLIYFQGNSAPDKSGLPSDRFSAERTGGSVSTLTIQRTQQEDSAVYLCASSYGADQPQHFGDGTRLSIL.

The CDR3 reads CASSSDDRGPAGYTF. The CDR3, as DNA: TGTGCCAGCAGCTCCGACGACAGGGGGCCCGCTGGCTACACCTTC. The chain has TRBV7-8 and TRBJ1-2; 10 positions match TRBD1. V lost 4 bases, J lost 7 bases, and 9 bases stayed unmatched. The length of the CDR3 is 15 residues. The germline V gene encodes CDR1 SGHVS and CDR2 FQNEAQ.

V usage is TRBV12-5 and J usage is TRBJ1-5; 7 positions match TRBD1. CDR1 and CDR2 from the germline V gene are LGHNT and FRNRAP. V dropped 7 bases and J dropped 1; count of bases not matched to a gene: 7. The CDR3 contains 15 residues. Written as DNA, the CDR3 is TGTGCTAGTGCCGGACAGGTCGGCAGCAATCAGCCCCAGCATTTT. Its translation: CASAGQVGSNQPQHF.

The gene calls are TRBV11-3 and TRBJ2-1; TRBD1 agrees at 10 bases. Germline V gene sequence: CDR1 SGHNT, CDR2 YENEEA. V dropped 6 bases and J dropped 7; count of bases not matched to a gene: 9. The CDR3 length is 15 residues. The CDR3 bases are TGTGCCAGCAGTAAAATGGGGACAGGGGATAATGAGCAGTTCTTC. Amino acid sequence: CASSKMGTGDNEQFF.

The V call is TRBV12-5, the J call TRBJ2-7; D is unresolved. This CDR3 region has 12 residues. Trimming pared 4 bases from V and 7 bases from J, leaving 11 bases between. CDR1 and CDR2 (germline): LGHNT, FRNRAP. CDR3 loop: CASGSAQSEQYF. CDR3 coding DNA: TGTGCTAGTGGTTCGGCTCAGTCGGAGCAGTACTTC.